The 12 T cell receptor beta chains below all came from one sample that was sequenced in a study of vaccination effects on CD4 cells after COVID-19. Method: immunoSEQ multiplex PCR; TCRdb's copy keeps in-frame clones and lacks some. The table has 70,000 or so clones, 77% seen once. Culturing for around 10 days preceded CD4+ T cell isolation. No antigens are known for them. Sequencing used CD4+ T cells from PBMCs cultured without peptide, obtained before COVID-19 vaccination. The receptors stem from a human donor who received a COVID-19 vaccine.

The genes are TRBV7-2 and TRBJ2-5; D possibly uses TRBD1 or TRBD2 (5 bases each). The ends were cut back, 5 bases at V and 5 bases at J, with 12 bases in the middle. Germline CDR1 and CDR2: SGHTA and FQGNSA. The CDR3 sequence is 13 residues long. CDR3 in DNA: TGTGCCAGCAGCCGTTCGGGGACGGAGACCCAGTACTTC. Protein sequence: CASSRSGTETQYF.

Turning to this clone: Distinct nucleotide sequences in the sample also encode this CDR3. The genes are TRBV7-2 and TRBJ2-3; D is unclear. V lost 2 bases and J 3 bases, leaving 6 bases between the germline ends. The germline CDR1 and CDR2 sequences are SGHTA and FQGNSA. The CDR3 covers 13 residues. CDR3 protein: CASSLSYTDTQYF. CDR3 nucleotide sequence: TGTGCCAGCAGCTTATCTTATACAGATACGCAGTATTTT. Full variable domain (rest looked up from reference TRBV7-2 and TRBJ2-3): GAGVSQSPSNKVTEKGKDVELRCDPISGHTALYWYRQSLGQGLEFLIYFQGNSAPDKSGLPSDRFSAERTGGSVSTLTIQRTQQEDSAVYLCASSLSYTDTQYFGPGTRLTVL.

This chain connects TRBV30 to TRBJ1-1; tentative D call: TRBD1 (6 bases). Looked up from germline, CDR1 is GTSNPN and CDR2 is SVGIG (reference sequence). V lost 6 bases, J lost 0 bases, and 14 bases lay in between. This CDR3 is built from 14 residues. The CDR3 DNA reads TGTGCCTGTAAAAGGGGGACGGTGAACACTGAAGCTTTCTTT. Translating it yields CACKRGTVNTEAFF.

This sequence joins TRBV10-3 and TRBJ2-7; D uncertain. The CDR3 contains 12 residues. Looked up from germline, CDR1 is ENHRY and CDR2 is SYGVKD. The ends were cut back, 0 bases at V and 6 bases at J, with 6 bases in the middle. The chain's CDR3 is CAISESKGEQYV. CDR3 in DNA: TGTGCCATCAGTGAGTCGAAAGGCGAGCAGTACGTC.

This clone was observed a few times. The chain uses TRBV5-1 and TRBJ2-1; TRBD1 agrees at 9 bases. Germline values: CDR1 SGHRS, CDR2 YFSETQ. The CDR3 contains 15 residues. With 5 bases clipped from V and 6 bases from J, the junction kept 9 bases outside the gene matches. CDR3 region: CASRSGTGPLNEQFF. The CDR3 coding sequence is TGCGCCAGCAGGTCCGGGACAGGGCCCCTCAATGAGCAGTTCTTC.

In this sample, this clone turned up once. The CDR3 is CASSRRGDFDRGFYGYTF. In DNA, the CDR3 is TGTGCCAGCAGCCGGCGGGGGGACTTCGACAGGGGATTCTATGGCTACACCTTC. The chain carries TRBV6-4 and TRBJ1-2, with TRBD1 matching 8 bases. This CDR3 contains 18 residues. Germline assignment: CDR1 MRHNA and CDR2 SNTAGT. V dropped 6 bases and J dropped 4; count of bases not matched to a gene: 19.

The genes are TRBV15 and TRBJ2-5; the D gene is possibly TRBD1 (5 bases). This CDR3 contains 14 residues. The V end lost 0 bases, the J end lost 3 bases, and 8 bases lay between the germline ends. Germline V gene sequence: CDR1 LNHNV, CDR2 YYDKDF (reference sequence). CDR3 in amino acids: CATSRDRGKETQYF. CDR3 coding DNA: TGTGCCACCAGCAGAGATAGGGGAAAAGAGACCCAGTACTTC.

The CDR3 reads CATSDPRQGSHEQFF. The CDR3 nucleotides are TGTGCCACCAGTGACCCTAGACAGGGGTCGCATGAGCAGTTCTTC. The V call is TRBV24-1, the J call TRBJ2-1, with 8 bases fitting TRBD1. This CDR3 comprises 15 residues. Germline V CDR1 and CDR2: KGHDR, SFDVKD. V gave up 4 bases and J gave up 8 bases; unmatched junction bases: 9.

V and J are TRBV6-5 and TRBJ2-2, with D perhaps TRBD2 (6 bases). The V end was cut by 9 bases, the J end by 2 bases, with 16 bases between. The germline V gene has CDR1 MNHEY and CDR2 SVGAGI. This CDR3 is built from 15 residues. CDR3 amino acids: CASTTGTLNTGELFF. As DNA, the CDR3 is TGTGCCAGTACAACCGGGACTCTAAACACCGGGGAGCTGTTTTTT.

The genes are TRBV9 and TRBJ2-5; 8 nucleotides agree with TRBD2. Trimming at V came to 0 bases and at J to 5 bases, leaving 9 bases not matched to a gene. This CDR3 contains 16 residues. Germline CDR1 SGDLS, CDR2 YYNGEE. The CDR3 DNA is TGTGCCAGCAGCGTAGGGGAGCGGGGGTCCCGGGAGACCCAGTACTTC. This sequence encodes CASSVGERGSRETQYF.

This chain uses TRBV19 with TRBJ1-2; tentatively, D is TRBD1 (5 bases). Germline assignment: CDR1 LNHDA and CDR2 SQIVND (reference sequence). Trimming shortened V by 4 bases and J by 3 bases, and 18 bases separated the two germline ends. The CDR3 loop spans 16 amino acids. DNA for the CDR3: TGTGCCAGTAGTACCCGACAGTTCGGGTTGCACTATGGCTACACCTTC. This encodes CASSTRQFGLHYGYTF.

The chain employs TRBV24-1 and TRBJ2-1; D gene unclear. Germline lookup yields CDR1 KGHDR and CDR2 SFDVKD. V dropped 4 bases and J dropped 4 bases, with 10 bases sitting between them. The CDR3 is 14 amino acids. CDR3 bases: TGTGCCACCAGTGAGGCCGGGCCTTACAATGAGCAGTTCTTC. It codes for CATSEAGPYNEQFF.